This TCR beta chain was recovered during a study of T cell clonotyping in hematopoietic cell transplantation. With regard to this clone: Antigen specificity is unknown.

Points from the study as a whole: No sorting was done, leaving CD4 and CD8 contributions mixed. Broader posttransplant TCR repertoire diversity was predicted by graft donor and pretransplant recipient Inverse Simpson Index values. Few recipient clonotypes overlapped donors; over 95% were de novo at given depth. After transplant, recipient diversity fell while pathologically expanded clonotypes grew through day 180.

The assay was immunoSEQ multiplex PCR, and TCRdb's table has in-frame clones only and misses some. The repertoire holds more than 9,000 clones, with approximately 90% as singletons. CDR3 length: 16 residues. The trim removed 2 bases at V and 7 bases at J, leaving 12 bases unmatched. Germline V lookup: CDR1 SGDLS, CDR2 YYNGEE. Sequences were obtained from peripheral blood mononuclear cells. The receptor's source is a woman between 45 and 65 years old in good health. Some clones in this sample may be carry-over from other donors' samples. This chain links TRBV9 with TRBJ2-1; 7 bases are shared with TRBD1. CDR3 sequence (DNA): TGTGCCAGCAGCGTCGGTAGGGGGCAGCGGTATAATGAGCAGTTCTTC. Amino acids: CASSVGRGQRYNEQFF.